This T cell receptor beta chain was recorded in a study of blood T cell repertoires in COVID-19 (dated by TCRdb to between 2020 and 2021). Context from the whole study: The collaborator samples originated in the United States, Italy and Spain and spanned the acute and convalescent phases of COVID-19. The material from the prospective study consisted of cDNA or gDNA derived from T cells, B-cell-depleted T cells, or PBMCs. The dataset comprised deeply sampled blood TCRbeta repertoires from subjects exposed to, actively infected with, or recovered from COVID-19. The repertoires were made available in a free public database intended to serve as a resource for research on the immune response to SARS-CoV-2. The samples were drawn from the first 160 participants of the ongoing ImmuneRACE study and from more than 1,000 subjects provided by 6 global collaborators. Sample metadata almost always included a de-identified subject ID, COVID-19 status, age in years and sex. Where HLA class I and class II types were available, the types were taken from metadata supplied by the sample provider, not from assay-based typing.

CDR1 and CDR2, looked up from the germline V gene, are SGHDT and YYEEEE. There are 13 amino acids in the CDR3, from cysteine to phenylalanine inclusive. The read is trimmed to its CDR3 DNA, 39 bases read in frame from base 1. Between the V and J ends, shortened by 2 bases and 7 bases respectively, the junction contains 12 bases. Points the paper makes about the study in general: The quantity of clinical and demographic metadata differed by source and by participant and was supplied without curation.

Whole blood was collected in K2EDTA tubes by collaborating institutions according to the institutions' own protocols. For TCRbeta analysis, collaborators shipped samples as frozen whole blood, isolated PBMCs, or DNA extracted from either of those sample types. This clone appeared a few times. The target of this receptor is not known. No qualities accompany the bases; no much larger clone lies one base away. The immunoSEQ Assay, a bias-controlled multiplex PCR, was used to amplify TCRbeta CDR3 regions from genomic DNA. Concerning the study's data processing: Within the assay, amplification of reference gene primers was used to estimate how many nucleated cells each sample contained. To quantify the absolute abundance of each unique TCRbeta CDR3 rearrangement, sequence reads were collapsed and filtered. For each sample, productive Simpson clonality was calculated as the square root of Simpson's diversity index over productive rearrangements. This immuneACCESS table, as held by TCRdb, lists in-frame sequences with V and J called but not all clones. Of the missing ones, under half trace to an unresolved V gene in checked studies; the others have no known cause. V and J calls and clone size are copied from that table; D and trimming were computed from the DNA. The sample yields about 250,000 clones; 87% were counted once. Around 3% of the sample goes to the ten largest clones.

The sequence joins TRBV5-6 to TRBJ1-2; no D segment can be confidently identified. This clonotype was sampled from a man aged 18 to 30 with active or convalescent COVID-19. Source material: peripheral blood. The sequenced DNA: TGTGCCAGCAGCTTAAATGGGCTGCTTGGCTACACCTTC. Its translation reads: CASSLNGLLGYTF.